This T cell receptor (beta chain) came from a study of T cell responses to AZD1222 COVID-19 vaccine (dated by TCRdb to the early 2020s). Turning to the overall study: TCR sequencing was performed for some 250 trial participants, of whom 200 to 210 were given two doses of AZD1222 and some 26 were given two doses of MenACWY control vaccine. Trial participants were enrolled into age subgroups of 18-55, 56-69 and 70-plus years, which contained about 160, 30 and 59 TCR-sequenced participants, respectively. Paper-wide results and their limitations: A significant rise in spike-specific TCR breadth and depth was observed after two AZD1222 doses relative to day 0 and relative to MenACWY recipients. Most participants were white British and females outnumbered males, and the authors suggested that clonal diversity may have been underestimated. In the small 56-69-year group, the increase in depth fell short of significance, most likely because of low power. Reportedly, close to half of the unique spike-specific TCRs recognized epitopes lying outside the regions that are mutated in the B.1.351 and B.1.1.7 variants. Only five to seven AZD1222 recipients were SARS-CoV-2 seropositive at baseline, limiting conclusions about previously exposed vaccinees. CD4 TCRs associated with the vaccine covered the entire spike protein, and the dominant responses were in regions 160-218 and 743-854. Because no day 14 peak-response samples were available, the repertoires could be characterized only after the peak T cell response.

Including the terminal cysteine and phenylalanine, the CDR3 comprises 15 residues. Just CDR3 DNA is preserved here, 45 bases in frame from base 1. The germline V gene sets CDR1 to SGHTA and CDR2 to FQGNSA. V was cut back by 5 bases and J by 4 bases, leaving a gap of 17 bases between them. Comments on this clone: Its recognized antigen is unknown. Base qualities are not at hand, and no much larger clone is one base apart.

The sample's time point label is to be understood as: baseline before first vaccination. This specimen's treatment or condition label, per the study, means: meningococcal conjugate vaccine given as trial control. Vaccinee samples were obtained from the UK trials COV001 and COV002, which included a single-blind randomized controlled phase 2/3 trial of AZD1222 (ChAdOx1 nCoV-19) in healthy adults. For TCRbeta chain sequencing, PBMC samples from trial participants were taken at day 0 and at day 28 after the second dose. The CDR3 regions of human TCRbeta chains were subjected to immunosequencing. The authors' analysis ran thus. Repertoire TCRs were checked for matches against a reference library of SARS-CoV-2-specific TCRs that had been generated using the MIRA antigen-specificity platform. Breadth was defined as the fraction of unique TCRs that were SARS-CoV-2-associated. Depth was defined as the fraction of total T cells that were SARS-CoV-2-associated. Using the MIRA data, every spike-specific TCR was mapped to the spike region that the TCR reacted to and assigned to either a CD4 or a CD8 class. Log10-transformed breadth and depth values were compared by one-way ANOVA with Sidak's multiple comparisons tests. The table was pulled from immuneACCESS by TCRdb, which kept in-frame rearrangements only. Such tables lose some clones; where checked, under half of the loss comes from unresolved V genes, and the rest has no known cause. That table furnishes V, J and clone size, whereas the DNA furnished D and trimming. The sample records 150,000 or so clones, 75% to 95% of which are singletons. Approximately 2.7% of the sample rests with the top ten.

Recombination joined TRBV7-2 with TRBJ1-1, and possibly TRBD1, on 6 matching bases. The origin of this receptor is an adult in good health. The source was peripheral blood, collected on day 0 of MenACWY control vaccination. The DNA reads TGTGCCAGCAGCACCAGGGGTTCTCGAACCACTGAAGCTTTCTTT. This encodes CASSTRGSRTTEAFF.